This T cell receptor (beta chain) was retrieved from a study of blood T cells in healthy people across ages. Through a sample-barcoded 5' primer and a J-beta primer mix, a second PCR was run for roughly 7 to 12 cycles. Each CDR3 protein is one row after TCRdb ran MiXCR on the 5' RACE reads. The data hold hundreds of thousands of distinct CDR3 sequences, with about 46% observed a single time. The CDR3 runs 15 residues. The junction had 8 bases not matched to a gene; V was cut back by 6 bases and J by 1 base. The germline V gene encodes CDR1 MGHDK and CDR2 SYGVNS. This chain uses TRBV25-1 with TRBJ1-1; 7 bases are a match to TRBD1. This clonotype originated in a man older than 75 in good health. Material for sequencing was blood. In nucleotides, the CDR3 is TGTGCCAGCAGCCGTGGGACAGTGGGGAACACTGAAGCTTTCTTT. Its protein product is CASSRGTVGNTEAFF.